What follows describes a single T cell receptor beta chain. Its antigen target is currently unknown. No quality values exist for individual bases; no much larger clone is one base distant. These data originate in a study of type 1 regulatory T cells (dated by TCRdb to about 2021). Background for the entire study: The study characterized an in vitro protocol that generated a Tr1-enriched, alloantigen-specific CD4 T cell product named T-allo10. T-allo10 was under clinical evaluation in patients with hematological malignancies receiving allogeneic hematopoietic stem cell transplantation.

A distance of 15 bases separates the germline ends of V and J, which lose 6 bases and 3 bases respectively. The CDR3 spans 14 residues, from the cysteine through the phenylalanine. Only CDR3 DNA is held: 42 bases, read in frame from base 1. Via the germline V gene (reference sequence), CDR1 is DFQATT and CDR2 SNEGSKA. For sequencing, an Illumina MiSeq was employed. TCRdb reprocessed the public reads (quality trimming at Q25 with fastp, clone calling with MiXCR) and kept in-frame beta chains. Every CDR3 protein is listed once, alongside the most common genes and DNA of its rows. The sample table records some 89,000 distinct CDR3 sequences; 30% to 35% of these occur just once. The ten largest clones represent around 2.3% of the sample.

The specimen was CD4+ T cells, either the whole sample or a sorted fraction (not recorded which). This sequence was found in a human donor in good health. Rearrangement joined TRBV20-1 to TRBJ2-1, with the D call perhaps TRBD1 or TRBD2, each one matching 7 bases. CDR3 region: CSAEKRDSYNEQFF. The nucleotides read TGCAGTGCCGAAAAGCGGGACAGCTACAATGAGCAGTTCTTC.